This passage covers 21 T cell receptor beta chains from one sample sequenced in a study of T cell responses to AZD1222 COVID-19 vaccine. Only in-frame clones appear in the TCRdb table, and some are missing; sequencing was by immunoSEQ multiplex PCR. The sample consists of about 86,000 clones, over 85% of them appearing once. Sequenced here: peripheral blood, sampled on day 0 of AZD1222 vaccination. These receptors came from an adult in good health.

This rearrangement joins TRBV6-2 or TRBV6-3 to TRBJ1-1, with no clear D. This CDR3 has 13 amino acids. CDR1 is MNHEY and CDR2 is SVGEGT in the germline V gene. The germline V and J ends were trimmed by 6 bases and 1 base, with 9 bases remaining between them. The CDR3 DNA follows: TGTGCCAGCAGCGACACACCGAACACTGAAGCTTTCTTT. Translating gives CASSDTPNTEAFF.

The chain carries TRBV19 and TRBJ2-7; TRBD2 matches 12 bases. V was clipped by 5 bases and J by 2 bases; unmatched bases: 4. Looked up from germline, CDR1 is LNHDA and CDR2 is SQIVND (reference sequence). The CDR3 runs to 15 residues. CDR3 DNA: TGTGCCAGTAGTCCACTAGCGGGGGGAGCCTACGAGCAGTACTTC. Translation: CASSPLAGGAYEQYF.

This chain joins TRBV28 and TRBJ1-2; 10 bases fit TRBD1. CDR1 and CDR2 (germline): MDHEN, SYDVKM. V shed 2 bases and J 2 bases; nucleotides not matched to a gene: 8. The CDR3 is 17 residues long. CDR3 coding DNA: TGTGCCAGCAGTTTAGGAGGACAGGGGGAAGCGAACTATGGCTACACCTTC. Amino acid sequence: CASSLGGQGEANYGYTF.

The chain employs TRBV3-1 (or the pseudogene TRBV3-2) and TRBJ1-2, with a possible D match to TRBD1 (5 bases). V was trimmed by 8 bases and J by 4 bases, leaving 20 bases between them. The germline gives CDR1 LGHDT, CDR2 YNNKEL (reference sequence). The CDR3 totals 15 residues. The CDR3 DNA follows: TGTGCCAGCTCTCGTACGGAGGGGATTGGCTATGGCTACACCTTC. Residues: CASSRTEGIGYGYTF.

The genes are TRBV7-2 and TRBJ1-2, with D unclear. Germline assignment: CDR1 SGHTA and CDR2 FQGNSA. Trimming took off 0 bases at V and 1 base at J, with 12 bases between the two ends. This CDR3 region has 16 residues. The CDR3 region is CASSLAPADHNYGYTF. Written as DNA, the CDR3 is TGTGCCAGCAGCTTAGCGCCGGCGGACCATAACTATGGCTACACCTTC.

This chain's CDR3 is CASRRDGTNTEAFF. The CDR3 region has the DNA TGTGCCAGCCGCCGGGACGGAACGAACACTGAAGCTTTCTTT. The rearrangement uses TRBV6-5 and TRBJ1-1; D may be TRBD1 (5 bases). Germline CDR1 and CDR2: MNHEY and SVGAGI. V lost 8 bases and J 1 base, leaving 14 bases between the germline ends. CDR3 length: 14 amino acids.

V and J are TRBV6-2 or TRBV6-3 and TRBJ1-2; D might be TRBD1 (6 bases). Per germline, CDR1 MNHEY and CDR2 SVGEGT. There are 14 residues in the CDR3. V was clipped by 0 bases and J by 4 bases, with 9 bases between them. The CDR3 reads CASSYSRGSYGYTF. CDR3 DNA sequence: TGTGCCAGCAGTTACTCGAGGGGGAGCTATGGCTACACCTTC.

The chain links TRBV5-6 to TRBJ2-1; D is tentatively TRBD1 or TRBD2 (6 bases each). Deletions cut 0 bases from V and 3 bases from J, with 16 bases between. CDR3 size: 17 residues. Germline CDR1 is SGHDT and CDR2 is YYEEEE. Here the CDR3 reads CASSLAGGGNFYNEQFF. CDR3 sequence (DNA): TGTGCCAGCAGCTTGGCAGGAGGGGGGAATTTCTACAATGAGCAGTTCTTC.

This rearrangement joins TRBV4-1 to TRBJ2-1; 9 bases map to TRBD2. The CDR3 totals 16 residues. Germline CDR1 and CDR2: MGHRA and YSYEKL. V trimming: 4 bases; J trimming: 8 bases; junction bases outside the gene matches: 12. Here the CDR3 DNA reads TGCGCCAGCAGCCCCGGGACTAGCTCTTTTAGCTATGAGCAGTTCTTC. This gives the protein CASSPGTSSFSYEQFF.

The V and J genes are TRBV19 and TRBJ1-5; the D gene is possibly TRBD1 (6 bases). Per the germline V gene, CDR1 is LNHDA and CDR2 is SQIVND (reference sequence). Trimming took off 5 bases at V and 1 base at J, with 9 bases between the two ends. The CDR3 covers 14 residues. The chain's CDR3 is CASSVQGSNQPQHF. Written as DNA, the CDR3 is TGTGCCAGTAGTGTACAGGGCAGCAATCAGCCCCAGCATTTT.

The chain has TRBV27 and TRBJ2-2, with 7 bases fitting TRBD1. The CDR3 has 14 residues. Trimming cost V 6 bases and J 0 bases; bases outside gene matches: 1. The V gene's germline CDR1 is MNHEY and CDR2 SMNVEV (reference sequence). CDR3 in DNA: TGTGCCAGCAGGGGGACAGCGAACACCGGGGAGCTGTTTTTT. Translated: CASRGTANTGELFF.

This chain uses TRBV12-3 or TRBV12-4 with TRBJ1-1; D is undetermined. Deletions cut 6 bases from V and 1 base from J, with 9 bases between. The CDR3 is 13 amino acids. CDR3: CASRKGSNTEAFF. CDR3 DNA sequence: TGTGCCAGCAGGAAGGGCTCGAACACTGAAGCTTTCTTT.

This chain uses TRBV6-2 or TRBV6-3 with TRBJ1-1, with 9 bases that match TRBD1. J lost 0 bases, V lost 0 bases, and 2 bases had no gene match. Germline lookup yields CDR1 MNHEY and CDR2 SVGEGT. This CDR3 has 16 residues. The chain's CDR3 is CASSYSRTGVNTEAFF. CDR3 sequence (DNA): TGTGCCAGCAGTTACTCACGGACAGGGGTGAACACTGAAGCTTTCTTT.

CDR3 region: CASSYRQNYGYTF. The CDR3 region has the DNA TGTGCCAGCAGTTACCGACAGAACTATGGCTACACCTTC. The chain carries TRBV6-5 and TRBJ1-2; D perhaps matches TRBD1 (5 bases). Germline V gene sequence: CDR1 MNHEY, CDR2 SVGAGI. The CDR3 has 13 residues. V lost 2 bases to trimming and J lost 2 bases, with 6 bases between them.

The gene calls are TRBV5-4 and TRBJ2-7; 8 nucleotides match TRBD1. CDR3 size: 15 residues. Losses at the gene ends were 4 bases for V and 1 base for J; bases not matched to a gene: 7. Germline-derived CDR1 and CDR2 are SGHNT and YYREEE (reference sequence). CDR3 protein: CASSPDRAPSYEQYF. For the CDR3, the DNA is TGTGCCAGCAGCCCGGACAGGGCCCCTTCCTACGAGCAGTACTTC.

V usage is TRBV7-8 and J usage is TRBJ1-2; 9 positions agree with TRBD1. The germline gives CDR1 SGHVS, CDR2 FQNEAQ. This CDR3 is 17 amino acids long. The J segment lost 3 bases and the V segment lost 5 bases, leaving 13 bases of the junction unmatched. The CDR3 DNA reads as TGTGCCAGCAGCCCCCGCAGCATGGGACAGGGCCACTATGGCTACACCTTC. This encodes CASSPRSMGQGHYGYTF. The entire variable domain, with the rest obtained from reference TRBV7-8 and TRBJ1-2, is as follows: GAGVSQSPRYKVAKRGQDVALRCDPISGHVSLFWYQQALGQGPEFLTYFQNEAQLDKSGLPSDRFFAERPEGSVSTLKIQRTQQEDSAVYLCASSPRSMGQGHYGYTFGSGTRLTVV.

V and J are TRBV30 and TRBJ2-1; 7 bases agree with TRBD1. The CDR3 loop spans 16 amino acids. With 0 bases clipped from V and 7 bases from J, the junction kept 12 bases outside the gene matches. Germline CDR1 reads GTSNPN; CDR2 reads SVGIG (reference sequence). The CDR3 nucleotides read TGTGCCTGGAGTGTATCTTGGGGACAGCTCAAGAATGAGCAGTTCTTC. Its translation: CAWSVSWGQLKNEQFF.

The gene calls are TRBV7-8 and TRBJ2-7, with D perhaps TRBD1 or TRBD2 (5 bases each). Germline CDR1 is SGHVS and CDR2 is FQNEAQ. V lost 3 bases and J 3 bases, leaving 9 bases between the germline ends. The CDR3 contains 13 residues. The CDR3 sequence: CASSLGPFYEQYF. The DNA for the CDR3 is TGTGCCAGCAGCTTGGGACCATTCTACGAGCAGTACTTC.

This chain joins TRBV11-2 and TRBJ2-1; D could derive from TRBD1 or TRBD2 (6 bases each). The CDR3 extends over 15 amino acids. Germline assignment: CDR1 SGHAT and CDR2 FQNNGV. The V end lost 5 bases, the J end lost 8 bases, and 19 bases lay between the germline ends. For the CDR3, the DNA is TGTGCCAGCAGCCTCTCGGGGGCTGTCCCAGATGAGCAGTTCTTC. This codes for CASSLSGAVPDEQFF.

The genes are TRBV30 and TRBJ2-7; 12 bases align to TRBD1. The CDR3 sequence is 14 residues long. Germline assignment: CDR1 GTSNPN and CDR2 SVGIG (reference sequence). Unmatched junction bases numbered 6, after V lost 4 bases and J lost 5 bases. CDR3 sequence reads: CAWTPGTGGHEQYF. The CDR3 DNA follows: TGTGCCTGGACGCCCGGGACAGGGGGCCACGAGCAGTACTTC.

The chain uses TRBV28 and TRBJ2-2; D unresolved. The CDR3 length is 13 residues. V was pared by 3 bases and J by 1 base, with 3 bases between. Germline CDR1 is MDHEN and CDR2 is SYDVKM. The CDR3 bases are TGTGCCAGCAGTTTCGGGAACACCGGGGAGCTGTTTTTT. Translation: CASSFGNTGELFF.